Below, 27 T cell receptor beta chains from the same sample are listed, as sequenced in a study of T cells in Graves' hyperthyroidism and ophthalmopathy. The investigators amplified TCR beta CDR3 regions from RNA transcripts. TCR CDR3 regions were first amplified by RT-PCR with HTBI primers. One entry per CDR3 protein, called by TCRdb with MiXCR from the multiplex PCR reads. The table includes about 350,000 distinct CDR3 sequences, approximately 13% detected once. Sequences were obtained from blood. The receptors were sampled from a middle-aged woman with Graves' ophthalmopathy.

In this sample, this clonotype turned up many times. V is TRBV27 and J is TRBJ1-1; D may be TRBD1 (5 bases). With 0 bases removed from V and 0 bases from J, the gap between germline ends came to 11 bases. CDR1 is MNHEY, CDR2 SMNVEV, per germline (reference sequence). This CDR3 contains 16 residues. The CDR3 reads CASSLSATVLNTEAFF. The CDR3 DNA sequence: TGTGCCAGCAGTTTATCCGCGACAGTTTTGAACACTGAAGCTTTCTTT.

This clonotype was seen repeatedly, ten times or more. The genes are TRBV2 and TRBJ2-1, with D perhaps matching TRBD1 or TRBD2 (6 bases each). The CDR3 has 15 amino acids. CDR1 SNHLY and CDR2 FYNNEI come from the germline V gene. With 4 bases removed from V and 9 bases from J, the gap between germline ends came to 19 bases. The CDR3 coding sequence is TGTGCCAGCAGTGGGGGCAGTGGGGGGCAGGGTGAGCAGTTCTTC. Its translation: CASSGGSGGQGEQFF.

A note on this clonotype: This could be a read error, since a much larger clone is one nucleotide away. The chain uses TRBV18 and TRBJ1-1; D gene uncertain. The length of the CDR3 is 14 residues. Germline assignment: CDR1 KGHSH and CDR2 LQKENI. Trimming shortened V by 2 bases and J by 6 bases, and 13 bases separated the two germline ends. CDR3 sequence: CASSPAGSSPEAFF. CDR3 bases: TGTGCCAGCTCACCAGCGGGATCCTCCCCTGAAGCTTTCTTT. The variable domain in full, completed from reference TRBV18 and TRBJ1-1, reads NAGVMQNPRHLVRRRGQEARLRCSPMKGHSHVYWYRQLPEEGLKFMVYLQKENIIDESGMPKERFSAEFPKEGPSILRIQQVVRGDSAAYFCASSPAGSSPEAFFGQGTRLTVV.

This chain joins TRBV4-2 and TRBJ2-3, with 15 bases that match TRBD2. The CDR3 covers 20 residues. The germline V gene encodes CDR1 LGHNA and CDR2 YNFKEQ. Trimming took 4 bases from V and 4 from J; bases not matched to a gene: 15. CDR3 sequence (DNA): TGTGCCAGCAGCCGCCAATCATTAGGAGGGACTAGCGGGGGGTCAGATACGCAGTATTTT. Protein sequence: CASSRQSLGGTSGGSDTQYF.

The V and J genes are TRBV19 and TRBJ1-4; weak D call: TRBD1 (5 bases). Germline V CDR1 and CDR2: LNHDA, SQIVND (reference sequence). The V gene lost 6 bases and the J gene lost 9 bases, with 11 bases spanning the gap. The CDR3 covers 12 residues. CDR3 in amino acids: CASSGTGKKLFF. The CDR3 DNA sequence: TGTGCCAGTAGCGGGACCGGGAAAAAACTGTTTTTT.

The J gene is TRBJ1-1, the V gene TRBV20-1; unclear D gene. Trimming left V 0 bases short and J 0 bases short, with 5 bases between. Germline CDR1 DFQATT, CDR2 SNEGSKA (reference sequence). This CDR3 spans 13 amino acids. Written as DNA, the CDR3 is TGCAGTGCTAGAGATAGCCTGAACACTGAAGCTTTCTTT. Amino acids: CSARDSLNTEAFF.

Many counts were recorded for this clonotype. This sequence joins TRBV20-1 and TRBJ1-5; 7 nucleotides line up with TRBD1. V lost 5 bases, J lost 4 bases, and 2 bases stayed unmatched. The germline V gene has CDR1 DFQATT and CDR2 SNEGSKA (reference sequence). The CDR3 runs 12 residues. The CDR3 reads CSARDRNQPQHF. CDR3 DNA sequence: TGCAGTGCTCGGGACAGAAATCAGCCCCAGCATTTT.

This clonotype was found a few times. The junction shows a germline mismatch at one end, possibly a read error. The CDR3 reads CVSSLGQDYEQYF. The CDR3 nucleotides are TGTGTCAGCAGTTTAGGACAGGACTACGAGCAGTACTTC. The V call is TRBV12-3 or TRBV12-4, the J call TRBJ2-7; the match to TRBD1 covers 7 bases. This CDR3 has 13 residues.

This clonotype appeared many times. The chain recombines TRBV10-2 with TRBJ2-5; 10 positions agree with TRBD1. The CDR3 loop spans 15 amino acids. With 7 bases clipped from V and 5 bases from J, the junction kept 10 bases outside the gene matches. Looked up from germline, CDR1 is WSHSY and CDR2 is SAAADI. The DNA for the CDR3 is TGCGCCAGCACTGTGACAGGGGGCCCTGTGGAGACCCAGTACTTC. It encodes CASTVTGGPVETQYF.

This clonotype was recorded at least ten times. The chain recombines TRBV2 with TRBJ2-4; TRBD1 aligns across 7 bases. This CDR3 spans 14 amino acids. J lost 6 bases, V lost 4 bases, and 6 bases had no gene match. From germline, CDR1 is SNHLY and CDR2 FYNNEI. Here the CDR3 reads CASSGGGAGNIQYF. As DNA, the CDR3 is TGTGCCAGCAGTGGAGGGGGCGCGGGAAACATTCAGTACTTC.

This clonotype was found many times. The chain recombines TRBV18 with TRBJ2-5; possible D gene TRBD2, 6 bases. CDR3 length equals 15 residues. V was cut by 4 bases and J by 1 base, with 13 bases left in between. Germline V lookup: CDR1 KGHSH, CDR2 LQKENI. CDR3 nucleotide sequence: TGTGCCAGCTCACAAGACACCGGGGGCCAAGAGACCCAGTACTTC. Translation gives CASSQDTGGQETQYF. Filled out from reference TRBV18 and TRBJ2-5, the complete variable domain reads NAGVMQNPRHLVRRRGQEARLRCSPMKGHSHVYWYRQLPEEGLKFMVYLQKENIIDESGMPKERFSAEFPKEGPSILRIQQVVRGDSAAYFCASSQDTGGQETQYFGPGTRLLVL.

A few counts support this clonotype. This CDR3 is CASSLEQNQEAFF. DNA of the CDR3: TGTGCCAGCAGCTTAGAGCAGAATCAAGAAGCTTTCTTT. The rearrangement links TRBV7-2 to TRBJ1-1; D call uncertain. Germline assignment: CDR1 SGHTA and CDR2 FQGNSA. Trimming cost V 1 base and J 8 bases, with 11 bases left between them. The CDR3 runs 13 residues.

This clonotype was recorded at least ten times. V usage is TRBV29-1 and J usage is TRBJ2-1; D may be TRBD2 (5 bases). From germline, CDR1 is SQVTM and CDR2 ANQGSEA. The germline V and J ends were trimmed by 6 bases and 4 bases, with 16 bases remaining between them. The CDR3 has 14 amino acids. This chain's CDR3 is CSVPGVNDYNEQFF. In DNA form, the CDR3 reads TGCAGCGTCCCCGGGGTGAACGATTACAATGAGCAGTTCTTC.

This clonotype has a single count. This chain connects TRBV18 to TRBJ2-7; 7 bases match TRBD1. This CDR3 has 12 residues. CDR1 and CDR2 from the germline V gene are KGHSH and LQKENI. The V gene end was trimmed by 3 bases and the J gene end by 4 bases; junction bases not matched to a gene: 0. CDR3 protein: CASSPGQYEQYF. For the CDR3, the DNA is TGTGCCAGCTCACCGGGACAGTACGAGCAGTACTTC. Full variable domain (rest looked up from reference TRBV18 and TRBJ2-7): NAGVMQNPRHLVRRRGQEARLRCSPMKGHSHVYWYRQLPEEGLKFMVYLQKENIIDESGMPKERFSAEFPKEGPSILRIQQVVRGDSAAYFCASSPGQYEQYFGPGTRLTVT.

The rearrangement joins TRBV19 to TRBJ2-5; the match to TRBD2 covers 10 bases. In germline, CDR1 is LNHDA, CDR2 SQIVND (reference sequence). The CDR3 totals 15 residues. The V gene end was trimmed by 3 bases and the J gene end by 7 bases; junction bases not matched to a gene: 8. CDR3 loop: CASSIGLAGAATQYF. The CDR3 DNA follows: TGTGCCAGTAGTATTGGGCTAGCGGGAGCTGCGACCCAGTACTTC.

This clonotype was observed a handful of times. Here the CDR3 reads CASISSGSRRATDTQYF. In nucleotides, the CDR3 is TGTGCCAGCATAAGTAGCGGGAGCCGGAGGGCCACAGATACGCAGTATTTT. The rearrangement uses TRBV2 and TRBJ2-3; the match to TRBD2 covers 9 bases. The CDR3 totals 17 residues. Germline values: CDR1 SNHLY, CDR2 FYNNEI. The V segment lost 7 bases and the J segment 2 bases; nucleotides outside the gene matches: 13.

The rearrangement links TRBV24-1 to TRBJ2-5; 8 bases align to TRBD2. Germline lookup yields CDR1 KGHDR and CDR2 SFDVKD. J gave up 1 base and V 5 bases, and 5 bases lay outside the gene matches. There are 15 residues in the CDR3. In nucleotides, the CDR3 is TGTGCCACCAGTGGGGAGCGGGAGACCCAAGAGACCCAGTACTTC. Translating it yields CATSGERETQETQYF.

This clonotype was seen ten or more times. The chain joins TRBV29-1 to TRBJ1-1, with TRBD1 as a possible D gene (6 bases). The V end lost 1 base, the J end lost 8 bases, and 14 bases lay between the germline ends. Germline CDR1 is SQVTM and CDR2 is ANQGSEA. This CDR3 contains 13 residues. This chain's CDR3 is CSVEVGRGQEAFF. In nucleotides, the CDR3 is TGCAGCGTTGAAGTAGGGCGGGGACAAGAAGCTTTCTTT.

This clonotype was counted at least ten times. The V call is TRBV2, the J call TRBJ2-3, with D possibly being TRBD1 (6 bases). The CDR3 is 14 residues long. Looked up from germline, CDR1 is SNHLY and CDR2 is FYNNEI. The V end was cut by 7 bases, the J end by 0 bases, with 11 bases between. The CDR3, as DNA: TGTGCCAGCAATCCCCAGGGGAGCACAGATACGCAGTATTTT. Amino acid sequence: CASNPQGSTDTQYF.

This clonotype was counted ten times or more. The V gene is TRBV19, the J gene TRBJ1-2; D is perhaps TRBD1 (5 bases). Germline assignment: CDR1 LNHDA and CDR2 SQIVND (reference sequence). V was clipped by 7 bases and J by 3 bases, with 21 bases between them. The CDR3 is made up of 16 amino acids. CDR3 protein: CASTYSGLRSHYGYTF. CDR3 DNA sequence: TGTGCCAGTACCTATTCGGGACTTAGAAGTCACTATGGCTACACCTTC.

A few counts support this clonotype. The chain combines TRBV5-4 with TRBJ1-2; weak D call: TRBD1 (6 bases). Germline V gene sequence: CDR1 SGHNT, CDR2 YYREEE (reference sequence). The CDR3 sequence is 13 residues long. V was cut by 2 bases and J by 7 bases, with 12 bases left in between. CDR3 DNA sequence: TGTGCCAGCAGCTTAAACAGGGACCGTGGCTACACCTTC. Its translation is CASSLNRDRGYTF.

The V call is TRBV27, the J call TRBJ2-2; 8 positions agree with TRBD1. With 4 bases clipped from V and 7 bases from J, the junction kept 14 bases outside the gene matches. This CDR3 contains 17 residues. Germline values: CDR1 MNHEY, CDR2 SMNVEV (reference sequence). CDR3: CASSSTSGQGRVGELFF. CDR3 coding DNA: TGTGCCAGCAGTTCAACAAGCGGACAGGGCAGAGTCGGGGAGCTGTTTTTT.

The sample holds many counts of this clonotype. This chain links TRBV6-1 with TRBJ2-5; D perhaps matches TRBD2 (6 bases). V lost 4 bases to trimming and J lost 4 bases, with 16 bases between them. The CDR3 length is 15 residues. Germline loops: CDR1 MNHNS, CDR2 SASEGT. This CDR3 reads CASSVSFRGTETQYF. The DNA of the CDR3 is TGTGCCAGCAGTGTTTCCTTTCGGGGGACAGAGACCCAGTACTTC.

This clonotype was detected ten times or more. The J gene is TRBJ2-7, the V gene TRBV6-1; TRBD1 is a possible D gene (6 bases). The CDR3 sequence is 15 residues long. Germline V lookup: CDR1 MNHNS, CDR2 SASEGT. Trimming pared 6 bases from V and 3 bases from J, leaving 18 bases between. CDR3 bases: TGTGCCAGCAGACGACAGGCAAACGGGGACTACGAGCAGTACTTC. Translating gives CASRRQANGDYEQYF.

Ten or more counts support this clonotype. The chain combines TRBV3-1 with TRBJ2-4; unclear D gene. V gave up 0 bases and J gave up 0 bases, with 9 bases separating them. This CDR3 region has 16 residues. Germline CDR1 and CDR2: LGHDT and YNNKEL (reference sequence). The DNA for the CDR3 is TGTGCCAGCAGCCAAGAACCGAGTAGAGCCAAAAACATTCAGTACTTC. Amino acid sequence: CASSQEPSRAKNIQYF.

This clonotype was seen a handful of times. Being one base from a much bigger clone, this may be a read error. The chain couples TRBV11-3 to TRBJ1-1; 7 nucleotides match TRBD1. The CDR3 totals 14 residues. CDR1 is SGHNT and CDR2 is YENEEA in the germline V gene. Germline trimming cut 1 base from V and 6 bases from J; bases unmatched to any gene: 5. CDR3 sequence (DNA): TGTGCCAGCAGCTTAGGTGGGACAGCACCTGAAGCTTTCTTT. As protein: CASSLGGTAPEAFF.

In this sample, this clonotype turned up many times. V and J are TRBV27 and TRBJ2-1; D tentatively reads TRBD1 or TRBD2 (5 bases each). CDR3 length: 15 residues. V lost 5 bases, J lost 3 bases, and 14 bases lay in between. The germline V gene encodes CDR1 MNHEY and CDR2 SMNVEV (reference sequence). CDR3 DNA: TGTGCCAGCAGTCCAGTGGGGGATTACTACAATGAGCAGTTCTTC. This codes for CASSPVGDYYNEQFF.